The rows below give T cell receptor beta chains drawn from one sample of a study of cytomegalovirus exposure and HLA in healthy donors. TCRdb's table, derived via immunoSEQ multiplex PCR, lists solely in-frame clones and lacks some. This repertoire shows 150,000 to 190,000 clones, approximately 84% found once; its top ten account for about 2.4%. Sequencing used PBMCs. Receptors were obtained from a woman in her late teens or twenties in good health and CMV-seronegative. CDR3s include the opening cysteine and the closing phenylalanine or tryptophan. Fields, in order: V gene, J gene, clone size, D gene, CDR3 DNA, CDR3 protein. A D gene is named only where the DNA matches it firmly. Size is stated for part of the rows, as once, few or many counts, or as a class when the clone is expanded.

TRBV9	TRBJ2-3	.	TRBD2	TGTGCCAGCCAGACTAGCGGGGGCACAGATACGCAGTATTTT	CASQTSGGTDTQYF
TRBV18	TRBJ2-3	.	TRBD1	TGTGCCAGTATCGGGACAGGGGAAACAGATACGCAGTATTTT	CASIGTGETDTQYF
TRBV5-4	TRBJ1-2	.	.	TGTGCCAGCAGCTTAGACGGCGGGGCAAACGGCTACACCTTC	CASSLDGGANGYTF
TRBV19	TRBJ1-5	once	.	TGTGCCAGTAGTATACAGGGGCTCGAACAGCCCCAGCATTTT	CASSIQGLEQPQHF
TRBV7-2	TRBJ2-7	few	TRBD1	TGTGCCAGCAGCTTAGTACAGGGGCCCTCCTACGAGCAGTACTTC	CASSLVQGPSYEQYF
TRBV6-1	TRBJ2-1	.	TRBD2	TGTGCCACACAGCGGGGGGAAAACAATGAGCAGTTCTTC	CATQRGENNEQFF
TRBV18	TRBJ1-4	.	.	TGTGCCAGCTCACCCCAGGAAGAAAAACTGTTTTTT	CASSPQEEKLFF
TRBV7-2	TRBJ2-7	.	.	TGTGCCAGCAGCTCCAGGCAGGGGAACGAGCAGTACTTC	CASSSRQGNEQYF
TRBV10-2	TRBJ2-7	.	TRBD2	TGCGCCAGTCTGACTAGCGGGGACGGAGACGAGCAGTACTTC	CASLTSGDGDEQYF
TRBV5-1	TRBJ2-7	.	TRBD1	TGCGCCAGCAGCTTTTCAGGGGGCGAGCAGTACTTC	CASSFSGGEQYF
TRBV4-1	TRBJ1-6	.	.	TGCGCCAGCAGCCGACAAGACAGTAATTCACCCCTCCACTTT	CASSRQDSNSPLHF
TRBV14	TRBJ1-1	once	.	TGTGCCAGCAGCCTCTTTACCCAGAATACTGAAGCTTTCTTT	CASSLFTQNTEAFF
TRBV4-3	TRBJ2-1	.	TRBD2	TGCGCCAGCAGCCAGGGTCGACTAGCGGGGGGTCGGGATGAGCAGTTCTTC	CASSQGRLAGGRDEQFF
TRBV11-3	TRBJ2-3	.	TRBD2	TGTGCCAGCAGCTCCGGACTAGCGGGTAGACCAGATACGCAGTATTTT	CASSSGLAGRPDTQYF
TRBV4-1	TRBJ2-4	.	.	TGCGCCAGCAGCCAAGCCCCGGGGGTGGGTCCGTACTTC	CASSQAPGVGPYF
TRBV5-1	TRBJ2-3	.	TRBD1	TGCGCCAGCAGCTTGGTCCCCAGGGGGACAGATACGCAGTATTTT	CASSLVPRGTDTQYF
TRBV16	TRBJ2-5	.	.	TGTGCCAGCAGCCGGTGGACAGCCCCCCAAGAGACCCAGTACTTC	CASSRWTAPQETQYF
TRBV5-1	TRBJ1-2	.	.	TGCGCCAGCAGCCCCACCACAGGAAACTATGGCTACACCTTC	CASSPTTGNYGYTF
TRBV5-1	TRBJ2-7	.	.	TGCGCCAGCAGCTTGGCCACCGCGGTAGCCTACGAGCAGTACTTC	CASSLATAVAYEQYF
TRBV5-1	TRBJ1-2	.	TRBD1	TGCGCCAGCAGCTTGGAACCCGGGACAGGGGGCAACTCTGGCTACACCTTC	CASSLEPGTGGNSGYTF
TRBV9	TRBJ1-6	.	TRBD1	TGTGCCAGCAGCGTAGGACAGGGGGGAGTTTCACCCCTCCACTTT	CASSVGQGGVSPLHF
TRBV11-3	TRBJ1-2	.	.	TGTGCCAGCAGCCCGTCAGGGGAGCCGTATGGCTACACCTTC	CASSPSGEPYGYTF
TRBV4-2	TRBJ2-2	once	TRBD1	TGTGCCAGCAGCCAAGATCGTAGGGACAGGCCGAACACCGGGGAGCTGTTTTTT	CASSQDRRDRPNTGELFF
TRBV5-1	TRBJ2-7	.	TRBD1	TGCGCCAGCAGCCTGGGACAGGGGGCCTACGAGCAGTACTTC	CASSLGQGAYEQYF
TRBV7-2	TRBJ2-7	few	.	TGTGCCAGCAGCTTAGGGTTAGCTTACGGCGGGGAAAAGCAGTACTTC	CASSLGLAYGGEKQYF
TRBV19	TRBJ1-6	.	.	TGTGCCAGTAGTAGGACAGTGGATTCACCCCTCCACTTT	CASSRTVDSPLHF
TRBV6-5	TRBJ1-2	.	TRBD1	TGTGCCAGCAGTTCAGGACAGGGAAGAATGGATGGCTACACCTTC	CASSSGQGRMDGYTF
TRBV4-3	TRBJ2-3	.	.	TGCGCCAGCAGCCAAGATCAACGGGGTGCAGATACGCAGTATTTT	CASSQDQRGADTQYF
TRBV9	TRBJ2-5	once	.	TGTGCCAGCAGTTTACGCGGGCAAGAGACCCAGTACTTC	CASSLRGQETQYF
TRBV19	TRBJ1-2	.	TRBD1	TGTGCCAGTAATCCGGGACAGGCCTTCTATGGCTACACCTTC	CASNPGQAFYGYTF
TRBV7-9	TRBJ2-7	.	TRBD1	TGTGCCAGCAGCGGGACACAGGGGGCCTACGAGCAGTACTTC	CASSGTQGAYEQYF
TRBV7-9	TRBJ2-5	.	TRBD1	TGTGCCAGCAGCAGGGGGCTAGAGACCCAGTACTTC	CASSRGLETQYF
TRBV28	TRBJ2-1	.	TRBD2	TGTGCCAGCAGTTTGAGGGGGACTAGCGTAATAGGTAATGAGCAGTTCTTC	CASSLRGTSVIGNEQFF
TRBV6-6	TRBJ2-2	.	TRBD1	TGTGCCAGCAGTAAGACAGGGGCTAGATTGACCGGGGAGCTGTTTTTT	CASSKTGARLTGELFF
TRBV27	TRBJ1-1	.	TRBD1	TGTGCCAGCAGTCCGCGGACAGGGGGCACTGAAGCTTTCTTT	CASSPRTGGTEAFF
TRBV27	TRBJ2-2	.	.	TGTGCCAGCAGTTACCCGGGCAGGGCGAGCACCGGGGAGCTGTTTTTT	CASSYPGRASTGELFF
TRBV10-3	TRBJ1-2	.	.	TGTGCCATCAGCCGACCGGGGGGCGATTATGGCTACACCTTC	CAISRPGGDYGYTF
TRBV28	TRBJ2-2	.	.	TGTGCCAGCAGTTTGGGGGGATACACCGGGGAGCTGTTTTTT	CASSLGGYTGELFF
TRBV28	TRBJ2-7	.	TRBD1	TGTGCCAGCACCTCTACCGGGACAGTTTCCTACGAGCAGTACTTC	CASTSTGTVSYEQYF
TRBV19	TRBJ2-2	.	TRBD2	TGTGCCAGTAGTATAGGAGTAGCGGGGGGCACCGGGGAGCTGTTTTTT	CASSIGVAGGTGELFF
TRBV9	TRBJ2-3	.	.	TGTGCCAGCAGCGCGGGGTGGGGGGGCACAGATACGCAGTATTTT	CASSAGWGGTDTQYF
TRBV19	TRBJ1-2	.	.	TGTGCCAGTAGTACCGGGCGTGGAGGACCCTATGGCTACACCTTC	CASSTGRGGPYGYTF
TRBV4-3	TRBJ1-1	few	TRBD1	TGCGCCAGCAGCCAGGGGGACAGTGTTGCCGAGAACACTGAAGCTTTCTTT	CASSQGDSVAENTEAFF
TRBV7-2	TRBJ1-1	.	TRBD1	TGTGCCAGCAGCTTACCACAGGGGTCCATGAACACTGAAGCTTTCTTT	CASSLPQGSMNTEAFF
TRBV30	TRBJ1-1	.	.	TGTGCCTGGAACCGTCAGGGCACTGAAGCTTTCTTT	CAWNRQGTEAFF
TRBV18	TRBJ1-6	.	.	TGTGCCAGCTCACCCCAGACCGCCCAGGGTTCACCCCTCCACTTT	CASSPQTAQGSPLHF
TRBV7-9	TRBJ1-6	.	.	TGTGCCAGCAGCTTAGTGTTGCCAGGGAATAATTCACCCCTCCACTTT	CASSLVLPGNNSPLHF
TRBV6-1	TRBJ2-3	once	TRBD1	TGTGCCAGCAGTGCTCGGACAGGGAACACAGATACGCAGTATTTT	CASSARTGNTDTQYF
TRBV7-2	TRBJ1-1	.	.	TGTGCCAGCAGCTTAGTGTCCAGGGGCCGCCTGAACACTGAAGCTTTCTTT	CASSLVSRGRLNTEAFF
TRBV28	TRBJ1-2	.	.	TGTGCCAGCAGTTCCCGCCGGTATGGCTACACCTTC	CASSSRRYGYTF
TRBV10-3	TRBJ2-1	.	.	TGTGCCATCAGTGAGTCATCAAGCAGGGTTGAAGAGCAGTTCTTC	CAISESSSRVEEQFF
TRBV28	TRBJ1-2	.	TRBD1	TGTGCCAGCAGTCTACAGGGGAGCTATGGCTACACCTTC	CASSLQGSYGYTF
TRBV27	TRBJ2-7	once	TRBD2	TGTGCCAGCAGTATCTCGGGAGGCTACGAGCAGTACTTC	CASSISGGYEQYF
TRBV6-6	TRBJ2-1	medium-sized	.	TGTGCCAGCAGTTATGAGCTGAGCTCCTACAATGAGCAGTTCTTC	CASSYELSSYNEQFF